This T cell receptor beta chain came from a study of cytomegalovirus exposure and HLA in healthy donors. The study, taken as a whole, reports: Later findings reportedly placed an Asian-associated ancestry cluster below the roughly 700-donor mean for N-insertions.

This clone turned up a few times. What it binds is not known. The PCR ran on 60 Vbeta and 13 Jbeta primers. Libraries were prepared by immunoSEQ multiplex PCR; TCRdb keeps only in-frame clonotypes and omits some of them. This table holds tens of thousands of clones, almost 85% found once. The clonotype originates from a man in his late teens or twenties in good health and CMV-seronegative. Sequencing was done on a sample of PBMCs.

This CDR3 is CATSRAGFGQPQHF. In DNA, the CDR3 is TGTGCCACCAGCAGAGCAGGGTTCGGGCAGCCCCAGCATTTT. This rearrangement joins TRBV15 to TRBJ1-5; maybe TRBD1 (5 bases). CDR1 LNHNV and CDR2 YYDKDF come from the germline V gene (reference sequence). CDR3 length equals 14 residues. V shed 1 base and J shed 7 bases, with 11 bases lying between them.